This T cell receptor (beta chain) is drawn from a study of T-cell reconstitution after alpha-beta-depleted transplantation in children. Study-wide findings and caveats: It was surviving recipient T cells and thymic progenitors that gave some patients high TCRbeta diversity at day 60. Expanded graft clones numbering several hundred reportedly gave rise to alpha-beta T cells about two months after transplant.

Comment on this clonotype: Its matching antigen is unknown.

This CDR3 has 14 amino acids. V lost 3 bases, J lost 2 bases, and 12 bases lay in between. Germline-derived CDR1 and CDR2 are SGHRS and YFSETQ. Using unique molecular identifiers, the investigators prepared the TCRbeta library. TCRdb re-called the PCR reads through MiXCR, storing one row per CDR3 protein. The table lists about a million distinct CDR3 sequences, roughly 31% of them singletons. The chain joins TRBV5-1 to TRBJ2-7; D is uncertain. The sequence was obtained from a boy under two years old who had a stem cell transplant for SCID, so the T cells may come from the graft donor. The sample was PBMCs, mostly from graft donor cells, taken 360 days after TCRalphabeta/CD19-depleted stem cell transplant. The CDR3 protein is CASSSGQATYEQYF. CDR3 DNA sequence: TGCGCCAGCAGCTCGGGTCAGGCGACCTACGAGCAGTACTTC.